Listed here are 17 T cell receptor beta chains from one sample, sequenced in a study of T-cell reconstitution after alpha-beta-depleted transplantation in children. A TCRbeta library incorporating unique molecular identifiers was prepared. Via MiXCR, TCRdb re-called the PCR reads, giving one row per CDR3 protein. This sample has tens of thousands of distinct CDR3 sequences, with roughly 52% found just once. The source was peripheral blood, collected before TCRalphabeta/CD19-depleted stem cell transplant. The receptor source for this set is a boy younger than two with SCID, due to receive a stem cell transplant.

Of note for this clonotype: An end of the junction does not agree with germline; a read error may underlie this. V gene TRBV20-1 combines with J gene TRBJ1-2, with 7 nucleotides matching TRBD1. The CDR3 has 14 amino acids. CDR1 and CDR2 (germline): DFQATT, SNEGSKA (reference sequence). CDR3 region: CSAPRQGPNYGYPF. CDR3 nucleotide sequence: TGCAGTGCTCCCCGACAGGGACCGAACTATGGCTACCCCTTC.

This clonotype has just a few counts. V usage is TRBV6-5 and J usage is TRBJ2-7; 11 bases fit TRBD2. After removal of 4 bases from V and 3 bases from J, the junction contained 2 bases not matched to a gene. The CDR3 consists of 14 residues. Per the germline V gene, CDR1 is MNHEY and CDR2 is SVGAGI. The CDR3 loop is CASSSLAGVYEQYF. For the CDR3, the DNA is TGTGCCAGCAGTTCACTAGCGGGGGTCTACGAGCAGTACTTC.

For the CDR3, the DNA is TGCAGTGCCCTTGGGCCCCGTTATGAGCAGTTCTTC. Protein sequence: CSALGPRYEQFF. The chain couples TRBV20-1 to TRBJ2-1; D is uncertain. Germline V lookup: CDR1 DFQATT, CDR2 SNEGSKA (reference sequence). Trimming took 6 bases from V and 8 from J, leaving 14 bases between them. The CDR3 runs to 12 residues.

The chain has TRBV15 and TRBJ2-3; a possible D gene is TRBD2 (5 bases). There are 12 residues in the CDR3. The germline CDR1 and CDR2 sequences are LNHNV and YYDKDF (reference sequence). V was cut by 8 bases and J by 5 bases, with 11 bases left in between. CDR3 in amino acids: CATEGVGDTQYF. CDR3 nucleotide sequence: TGTGCCACCGAGGGTGTGGGAGATACGCAGTATTTT.

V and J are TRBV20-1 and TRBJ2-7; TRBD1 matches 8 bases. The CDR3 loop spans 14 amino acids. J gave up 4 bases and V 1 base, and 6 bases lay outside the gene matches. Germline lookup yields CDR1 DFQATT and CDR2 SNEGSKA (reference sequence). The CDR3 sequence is CSARGSTGGYEQYF. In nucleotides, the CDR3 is TGCAGTGCTAGAGGCAGTACAGGGGGGTACGAGCAGTACTTC.

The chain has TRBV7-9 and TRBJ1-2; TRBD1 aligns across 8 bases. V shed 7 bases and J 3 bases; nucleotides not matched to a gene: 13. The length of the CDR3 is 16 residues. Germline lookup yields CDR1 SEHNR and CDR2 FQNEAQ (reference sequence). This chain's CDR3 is CASTSPKADRDYGYTF. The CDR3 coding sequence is TGTGCCAGCACCTCTCCCAAAGCGGACAGGGACTATGGCTACACCTTC.

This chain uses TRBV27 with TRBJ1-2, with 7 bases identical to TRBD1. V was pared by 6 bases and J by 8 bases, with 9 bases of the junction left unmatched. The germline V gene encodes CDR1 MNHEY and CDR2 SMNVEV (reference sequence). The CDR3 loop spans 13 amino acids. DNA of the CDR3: TGTGCCAGCAGACAGGGGCCGGGGGGGGGCTACACCTTC. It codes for CASRQGPGGGYTF.

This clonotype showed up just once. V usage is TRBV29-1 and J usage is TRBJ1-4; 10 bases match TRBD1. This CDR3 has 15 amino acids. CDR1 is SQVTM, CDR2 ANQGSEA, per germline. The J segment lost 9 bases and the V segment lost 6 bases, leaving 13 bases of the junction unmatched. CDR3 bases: TGCAGCGTCGAACAACCGGGACAGGGGACGCAAAAACTGTTTTTT. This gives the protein CSVEQPGQGTQKLFF.

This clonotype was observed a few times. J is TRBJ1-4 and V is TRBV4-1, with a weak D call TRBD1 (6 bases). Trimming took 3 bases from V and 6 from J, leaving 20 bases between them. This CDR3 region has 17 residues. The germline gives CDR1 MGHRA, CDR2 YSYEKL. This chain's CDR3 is CASSHPPEGGLYEKLFF. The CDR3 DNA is TGCGCCAGCAGCCATCCCCCGGAGGGGGGGCTTTATGAAAAACTGTTTTTT.

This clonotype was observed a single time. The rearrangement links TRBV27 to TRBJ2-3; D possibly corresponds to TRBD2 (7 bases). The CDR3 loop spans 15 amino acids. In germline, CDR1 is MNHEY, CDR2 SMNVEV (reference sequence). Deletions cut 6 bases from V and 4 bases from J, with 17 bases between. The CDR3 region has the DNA TGTGCCAGCAGCCACTATCGCGGGGGCCCAGATACGCAGTATTTT. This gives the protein CASSHYRGGPDTQYF.

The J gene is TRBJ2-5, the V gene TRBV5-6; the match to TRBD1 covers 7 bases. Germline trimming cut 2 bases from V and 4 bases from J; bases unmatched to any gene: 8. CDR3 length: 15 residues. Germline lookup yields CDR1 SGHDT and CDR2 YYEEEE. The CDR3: CASSLRGGPTETQYF. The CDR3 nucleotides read TGTGCCAGCAGCTTAAGAGGGGGCCCTACAGAGACCCAGTACTTC.

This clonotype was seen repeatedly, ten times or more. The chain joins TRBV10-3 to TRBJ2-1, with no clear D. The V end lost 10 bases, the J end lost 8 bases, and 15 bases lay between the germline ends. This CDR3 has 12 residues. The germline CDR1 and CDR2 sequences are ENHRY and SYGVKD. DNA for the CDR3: TGTGCCACCGAGTCCATGGCGGATGAGCAGTTCTTC. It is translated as CATESMADEQFF.

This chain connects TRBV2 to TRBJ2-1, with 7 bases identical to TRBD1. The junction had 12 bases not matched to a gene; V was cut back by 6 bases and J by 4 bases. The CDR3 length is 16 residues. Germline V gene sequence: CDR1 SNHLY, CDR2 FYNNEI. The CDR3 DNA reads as TGTGCCAGCAGAACTTACTTAGGGGACAGATACAATGAGCAGTTCTTC. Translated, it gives CASRTYLGDRYNEQFF.

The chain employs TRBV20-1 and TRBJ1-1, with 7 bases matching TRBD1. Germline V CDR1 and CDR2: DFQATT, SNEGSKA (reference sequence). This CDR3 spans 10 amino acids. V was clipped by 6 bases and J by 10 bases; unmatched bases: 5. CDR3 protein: CSAGQVAAFF. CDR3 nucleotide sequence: TGCAGTGCAGGACAGGTAGCAGCTTTCTTT.

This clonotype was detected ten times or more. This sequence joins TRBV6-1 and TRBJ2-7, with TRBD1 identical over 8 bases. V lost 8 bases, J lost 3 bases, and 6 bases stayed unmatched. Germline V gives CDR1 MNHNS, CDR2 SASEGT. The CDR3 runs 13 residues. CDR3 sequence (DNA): TGTGCCAGCGCCAGGACAGGGCGCTACGAGCAGTACTTC. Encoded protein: CASARTGRYEQYF.

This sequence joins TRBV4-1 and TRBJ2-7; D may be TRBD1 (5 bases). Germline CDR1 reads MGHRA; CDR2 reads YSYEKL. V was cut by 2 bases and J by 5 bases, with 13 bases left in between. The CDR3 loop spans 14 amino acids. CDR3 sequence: CASSQSSRGDEQYF. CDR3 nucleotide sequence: TGCGCCAGCAGCCAATCCTCAAGGGGCGACGAGCAGTACTTC.

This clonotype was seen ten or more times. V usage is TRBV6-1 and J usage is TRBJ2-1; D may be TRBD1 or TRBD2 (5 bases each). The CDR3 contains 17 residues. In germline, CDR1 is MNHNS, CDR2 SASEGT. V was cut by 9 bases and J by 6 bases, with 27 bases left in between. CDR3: CASSTDPSIRLANEQFF. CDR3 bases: TGTGCCAGTTCGACAGATCCTAGCATTAGGTTGGCCAATGAGCAGTTCTTC.